Following are 26 T cell receptor beta chains from one sample sequenced in a study of cytomegalovirus exposure and HLA in healthy donors. Amplification used 60 Vbeta primers and 13 Jbeta primers. Profiled with immunoSEQ multiplex PCR; TCRdb holds only in-frame clones, not every one. This sample carries roughly 120,000 clones, roughly four fifths of them seen once, and the ten largest clones take approximately 16%. The sample consisted of PBMCs. These receptors originate from a man aged 45-65 years in good health and CMV-seropositive.

V is TRBV10-1 and J is TRBJ2-3; D possibly corresponds to TRBD2 (5 bases). CDR3 length: 15 residues. Per the germline V gene, CDR1 is WNHNN and CDR2 is SYGVQD (reference sequence). The V gene lost 6 bases and the J gene lost 0 bases, with 13 bases spanning the gap. The chain's CDR3 is CASSPYLASTDTQYF. The CDR3 nucleotides read TGCGCCAGCAGCCCCTACCTAGCTAGCACAGATACGCAGTATTTT.

This rearrangement joins TRBV28 to TRBJ2-7, with TRBD2 identical over 7 bases. V shed 5 bases and J 0 bases; nucleotides not matched to a gene: 10. CDR3 size: 16 residues. Germline loops: CDR1 MDHEN, CDR2 SYDVKM. The CDR3 nucleotides are TGTGCCAGCAGTGCCCACACTAGCGAGAGCTCCTACGAGCAGTACTTC. Residues: CASSAHTSESSYEQYF. The complete variable domain, with remaining parts taken from reference TRBV28 and TRBJ2-7, reads DVKVTQSSRYLVKRTGEKVFLECVQDMDHENMFWYRQDPGLGLRLIYFSYDVKMKEKGDIPEGYSVSREKKERFSLILESASTNQTSMYLCASSAHTSESSYEQYFGPGTRLTVT.

The V and J genes are TRBV28 and TRBJ1-5; the match to TRBD1 covers 9 bases. The V and J ends lost 7 bases and 3 bases, in that order; junction bases with no gene match: 10. CDR1 is MDHEN, CDR2 SYDVKM, per germline. This CDR3 is built from 16 residues. In nucleotides, the CDR3 is TGTGCCAGCACCTCCGGGACAGGGCTCCACAATCAGCCCCAGCATTTT. Translating it yields CASTSGTGLHNQPQHF.

The CDR3 DNA is TGCGCCAGCAGGGCCACAGGGGGTAAAGGCGAGCAGTACTTC. This sequence encodes CASRATGGKGEQYF. This chain joins TRBV10-2 and TRBJ2-7; 8 bases map to TRBD1. This CDR3 region has 14 residues. Losses at the gene ends were 6 bases for V and 6 bases for J; bases not matched to a gene: 10. The germline V gene has CDR1 WSHSY and CDR2 SAAADI.

Only one count was recorded for this clone. The chain employs TRBV28 and TRBJ1-2; 7 bases line up with TRBD1. The germline gives CDR1 MDHEN, CDR2 SYDVKM. This CDR3 spans 16 amino acids. V lost 5 bases, J lost 3 bases, and 12 bases stayed unmatched. This chain's CDR3 is CASSPNNQGEDYGYTF. The CDR3 nucleotides are TGTGCCAGCAGTCCTAATAACCAGGGGGAGGACTATGGCTACACCTTC.

The genes are TRBV9 and TRBJ2-5, with 10 bases aligning to TRBD1. The CDR3 has 14 amino acids. Germline-derived CDR1 and CDR2 are SGDLS and YYNGEE. The trim removed 8 bases at V and 4 bases at J, leaving 8 bases unmatched. The chain's CDR3 is CARSRTGGTETQYF. The CDR3 bases are TGTGCCAGATCCAGGACAGGGGGAACAGAGACCCAGTACTTC.

This clone has just one count. V gene TRBV5-8 combines with J gene TRBJ1-1; TRBD1 aligns across 9 bases. The V gene end was trimmed by 0 bases and the J gene end by 6 bases; junction bases not matched to a gene: 9. Germline V gene sequence: CDR1 SGHTS, CDR2 YDEGEE. The CDR3 sequence is 16 residues long. Here the CDR3 DNA reads TGTGCCAGCAGCTTGGCCCCGGGACAGGGAGAGGCTGAAGCTTTCTTT. Amino acid sequence: CASSLAPGQGEAEAFF.

The chain uses TRBV6-5 and TRBJ2-2; 8 bases map to TRBD2. CDR1 and CDR2 (germline): MNHEY, SVGAGI. There are 15 residues in the CDR3. Trimming removed 11 bases from V and 6 bases from J; junction bases left unmatched: 14. Here the CDR3 DNA reads TGTGCCGGAGGGGCGGGGGGCATTGGGCCCGGGGAGCTGTTTTTT. It codes for CAGGAGGIGPGELFF.

This chain joins TRBV21-1 and TRBJ2-7; TRBD1, the table's D call, lacks a check against the DNA. TRBV21-1 is assigned pseudogene status. There are 14 residues in the CDR3. This CDR3 reads CASSKEPQYYEQYF. In DNA form, the CDR3 reads TGTGCCAGCAGCAAAGAACCACAGTACTACGAGCAGTACTTC.

This clone was observed once. The chain is built from TRBV21-1 and TRBJ2-7; the D segment call TRBD1 is taken from the table without a DNA check. TRBV21-1 represents a pseudogene. This CDR3 comprises 17 residues. The CDR3 DNA follows: TGTGCCAGCAGCATGACGGACAGGGGGCCTGGGTACTACGAGCAGTACTTC. It translates to CASSMTDRGPGYYEQYF.

This chain connects TRBV7-2 to TRBJ1-2; 8 bases line up with TRBD1. In germline, CDR1 is SGHTA, CDR2 FQGNSA. The V segment lost 5 bases and the J segment 1 base; nucleotides outside the gene matches: 6. CDR3 length: 15 amino acids. CDR3 amino acids: CASSAQGVGNYGYTF. In DNA, the CDR3 is TGTGCCAGCAGCGCACAGGGGGTGGGTAACTATGGCTACACCTTC.

The chain has TRBV4-1 and TRBJ1-2; D unresolved. The CDR3 loop spans 15 amino acids. Germline loops: CDR1 MGHRA, CDR2 YSYEKL. The ends were cut back, 3 bases at V and 0 bases at J, with 11 bases in the middle. In DNA, the CDR3 is TGCGCCAGCAGCCAGGCGACTGGAGCTAACTATGGCTACACCTTC. It translates to CASSQATGANYGYTF.

The sample holds a few counts of this clone. The chain recombines TRBV5-6 with TRBJ2-5, with D possibly being TRBD2 (6 bases). CDR1 is SGHDT and CDR2 is YYEEEE in the germline V gene. The CDR3 has 16 amino acids. The ends were cut back, 3 bases at V and 1 base at J, with 16 bases in the middle. CDR3 nucleotide sequence: TGTGCCAGCAGCTGGAGGGTTTCGATAACCCAAGAGACCCAGTACTTC. Protein product: CASSWRVSITQETQYF.

This chain uses TRBV13 with TRBJ1-2; D might be TRBD1 (6 bases). Germline CDR1 is PRHDT and CDR2 is FYEKMQ (reference sequence). V gave up 4 bases and J gave up 2 bases, with 14 bases separating them. The CDR3 extends over 15 amino acids. CDR3 loop: CASSSSWTVNYGYTF. Written as DNA, the CDR3 is TGTGCCAGCAGCTCCTCTTGGACAGTAAACTATGGCTACACCTTC.

The rearrangement uses TRBV7-2 and TRBJ1-3, with TRBD1 as a possible D gene (6 bases). The germline CDR1 and CDR2 sequences are SGHTA and FQGNSA. Trimming stripped 6 bases from V and 0 bases from J, with 12 bases between. The CDR3 is 15 residues long. The CDR3 DNA sequence: TGTGCCAGCAGTGCAGGGGCCAGCTCTGGAAACACCATATATTTT. Its protein product is CASSAGASSGNTIYF.

This clone was detected only once. The chain is built from TRBV5-4 and TRBJ1-2; no definite D call. The CDR3 length is 15 residues. Germline V CDR1 and CDR2: SGHNT, YYREEE (reference sequence). Trimming took 0 bases from V and 2 from J, leaving 11 bases between them. The CDR3 DNA reads as TGTGCCAGCAGCTTGGTTCTCACAGACAACTATGGCTACACCTTC. Protein product: CASSLVLTDNYGYTF.

The chain is built from TRBV7-7 and TRBJ2-1; 7 positions agree with TRBD1. CDR1 is SSHAT, CDR2 FNYEAQ, per germline (reference sequence). Trimming cost V 5 bases and J 15 bases; bases outside gene matches: 13. This CDR3 is built from 13 residues. The CDR3 sequence: CASSHYERGLRFF. CDR3 in DNA: TGTGCCAGCAGCCACTATGAAAGGGGGCTTCGGTTCTTC.

This clone was detected once. The V and J genes are TRBV7-2 and TRBJ2-7, with D possibly being TRBD2 (6 bases). V dropped 0 bases and J dropped 3 bases, with 15 bases sitting between them. Germline V lookup: CDR1 SGHTA, CDR2 FQGNSA. The CDR3 totals 16 residues. As DNA, the CDR3 is TGTGCCAGCAGCTTAGCGGCGGGACGGCTTAACTACGAGCAGTACTTC. This codes for CASSLAAGRLNYEQYF. The full variable domain, with the rest looked up from reference TRBV7-2 and TRBJ2-7, is GAGVSQSPSNKVTEKGKDVELRCDPISGHTALYWYRQSLGQGLEFLIYFQGNSAPDKSGLPSDRFSAERTGGSVSTLTIQRTQQEDSAVYLCASSLAAGRLNYEQYFGPGTRLTVT.

The rearrangement uses TRBV7-2 and TRBJ1-1, with 8 bases matching TRBD1. V shed 1 base and J 7 bases; nucleotides not matched to a gene: 14. Germline CDR1 and CDR2: SGHTA and FQGNSA. The CDR3 totals 17 residues. CDR3 bases: TGTGCCAGCAGCTTAGGATGGACAGGGATAAAGACGATTGAAGCTTTCTTT. Its translation is CASSLGWTGIKTIEAFF.

The chain couples TRBV29-1 to TRBJ2-7, with 8 bases fitting TRBD1. V was clipped by 6 bases and J by 3 bases; unmatched bases: 4. CDR3 length equals 12 residues. Per the germline V gene, CDR1 is SQVTM and CDR2 is ANQGSEA. The CDR3 DNA sequence: TGCAGCGTGCGCAGGGGGCTCTACGAGCAGTACTTC. This sequence encodes CSVRRGLYEQYF.

This clone was counted a single time. The chain couples TRBV5-1 to TRBJ2-2; 11 nucleotides match TRBD1. This CDR3 is built from 16 residues. With V trimmed by 4 bases and J by 7 bases, 9 bases remained unmatched. Looked up from germline, CDR1 is SGHRS and CDR2 is YFSETQ. This CDR3 is CASSARTGGDGGELFF. The CDR3 DNA is TGCGCCAGCAGCGCGAGGACAGGGGGCGACGGCGGGGAGCTGTTTTTT.

V usage is TRBV19 and J usage is TRBJ2-5; TRBD2 might be the D (5 bases). V was shortened by 5 bases and J by 4 bases, with 8 bases between the two germline ends. The CDR3 extends over 12 amino acids. In germline, CDR1 is LNHDA, CDR2 SQIVND (reference sequence). The CDR3 DNA reads TGTGCCAGTAGTGACTACCGAGAGACCCAGTACTTC. The encoded protein is CASSDYRETQYF.

This chain uses TRBV5-6 with TRBJ1-2, with 7 bases matching TRBD1. J lost 1 base, V lost 2 bases, and 2 bases had no gene match. CDR3 size: 14 residues. Germline-derived CDR1 and CDR2 are SGHDT and YYEEEE. CDR3 protein: CASSFGTDNYGYTF. CDR3 sequence (DNA): TGTGCCAGCAGCTTCGGGACAGATAACTATGGCTACACCTTC. The full variable domain, with the rest looked up from reference TRBV5-6 and TRBJ1-2, is DAGVTQSPTHLIKTRGQQVTLRCSPKSGHDTVSWYQQALGQGPQFIFQYYEEEERQRGNFPDRFSGHQFPNYSSELNVNALLLGDSALYLCASSFGTDNYGYTFGSGTRLTVV.

The rearrangement uses TRBV29-1 and TRBJ2-3; 9 bases are shared with TRBD2. The CDR3 is made up of 14 amino acids. The germline gives CDR1 SQVTM, CDR2 ANQGSEA. J lost 2 bases, V lost 4 bases, and 4 bases had no gene match. The CDR3 DNA reads TGCAGCGTTGCGCTAGCGGGGCACACAGATACGCAGTATTTT. It translates to CSVALAGHTDTQYF.

This chain uses TRBV6-1 with TRBJ2-1, with 8 bases that match TRBD1. This CDR3 comprises 15 residues. Germline V CDR1 and CDR2: MNHNS, SASEGT. V lost 6 bases, J lost 3 bases, and 7 bases stayed unmatched. CDR3 DNA sequence: TGTGCCAGCAGAGCGACAGGGGAATACTACAATGAGCAGTTCTTC. As protein: CASRATGEYYNEQFF.

The chain has TRBV7-9 and TRBJ2-7; tentative D call: TRBD1 (6 bases). Per germline, CDR1 SEHNR and CDR2 FQNEAQ (reference sequence). The CDR3 extends over 15 amino acids. V was pared by 1 base and J by 12 bases, with 22 bases between. CDR3 residues: CASSLDQVTGWVLYF. The CDR3 DNA sequence: TGTGCCAGCAGCTTAGATCAAGTAACAGGGTGGGTACTGTACTTC.